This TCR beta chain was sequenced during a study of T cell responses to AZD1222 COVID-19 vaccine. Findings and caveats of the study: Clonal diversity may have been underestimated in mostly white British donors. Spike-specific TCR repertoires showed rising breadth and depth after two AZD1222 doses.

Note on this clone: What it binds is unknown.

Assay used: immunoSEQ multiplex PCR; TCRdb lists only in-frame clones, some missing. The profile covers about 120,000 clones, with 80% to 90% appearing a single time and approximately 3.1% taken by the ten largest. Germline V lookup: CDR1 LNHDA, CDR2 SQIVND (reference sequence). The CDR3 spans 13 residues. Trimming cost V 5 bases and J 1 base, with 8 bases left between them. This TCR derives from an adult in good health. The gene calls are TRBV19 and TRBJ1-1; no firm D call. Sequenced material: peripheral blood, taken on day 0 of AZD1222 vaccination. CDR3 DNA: TGTGCCAGTAGTGCATACTGGAACACTGAAGCTTTCTTT. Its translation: CASSAYWNTEAFF. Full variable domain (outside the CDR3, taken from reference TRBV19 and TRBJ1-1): DGGITQSPKYLFRKEGQNVTLSCEQNLNHDAMYWYRQDPGQGLRLIYYSQIVNDFQKGDIAEGYSVSREKKESFPLTVTSAQKNPTAFYLCASSAYWNTEAFFGQGTRLTVV.